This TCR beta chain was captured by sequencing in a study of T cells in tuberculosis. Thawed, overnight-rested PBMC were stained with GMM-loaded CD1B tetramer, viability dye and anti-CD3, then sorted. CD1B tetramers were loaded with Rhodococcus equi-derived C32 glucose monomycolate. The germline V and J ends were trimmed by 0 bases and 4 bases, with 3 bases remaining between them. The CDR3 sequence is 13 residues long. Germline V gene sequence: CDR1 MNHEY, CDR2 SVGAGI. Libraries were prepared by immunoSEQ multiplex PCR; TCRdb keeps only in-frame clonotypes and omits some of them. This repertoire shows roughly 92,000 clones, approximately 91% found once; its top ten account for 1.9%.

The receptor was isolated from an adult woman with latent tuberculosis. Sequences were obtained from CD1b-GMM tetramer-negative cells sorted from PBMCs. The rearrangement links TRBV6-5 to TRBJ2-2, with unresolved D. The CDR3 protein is CASSYSLTGELFF. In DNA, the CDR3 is TGTGCCAGCAGTTACTCCCTCACCGGGGAGCTGTTTTTT.